This is a list of T cell receptor beta chains from one sample in a study of PD-1 blockade in mismatch repair-deficient tumors. Sequencing used immunoSEQ multiplex PCR; TCRdb keeps in-frame clones, though not all of them. The sample holds about 68,000 clones, around 80% seen once. Sequencing was performed on peripheral blood, taken 2 weeks after starting pembrolizumab. Receptors originate from an adult with mismatch repair-deficient cancer. Each CDR3 is given with its conserved first and last residue. A D gene is named only where the DNA matches it firmly. Not all rows give a size; the values are once, few, many and, for expanded clones, a class.

v_gene	d_gene	j_gene	abundance	CDR3nt	CDR3aa
TRBV9	.	TRBJ2-1	.	TGTGCCAGCAGCGTAGGAGGCGGGACTGCCAATGAGCAGTTCTTC	CASSVGGGTANEQFF
TRBV6-6	.	TRBJ2-7	.	TGTGCCAGCAGTTACTCGACAGCTGGCTCCTACGAGCAGTACTTC	CASSYSTAGSYEQYF
TRBV7-9	.	TRBJ1-1	.	TGTGCCAGCAGCTTAAGGGAGAAGAGTTTAGCTTTCTTT	CASSLREKSLAFF
TRBV18	.	TRBJ1-5	.	TGTGCCAGCTCACCGGGGGAGGCCAGCAATCAGCCCCAGCATTTT	CASSPGEASNQPQHF
TRBV7-6	.	TRBJ1-2	.	TGTGCCAGCAGCTTATCCGGGGGCTATGGCTACACCTTC	CASSLSGGYGYTF
TRBV19	TRBD1	TRBJ1-2	.	TGTGCCAGTAGTTCGCAAGACAGGGGACGGGGCGGCTACACCTTC	CASSSQDRGRGGYTF
TRBV9	TRBD2	TRBJ2-1	.	TGTGCCAGCAGCGGACTAGCGGGAGGGGCAACGCAGTTCTTC	CASSGLAGGATQFF
TRBV27	.	TRBJ2-7	.	TGTGCCAGCAGTTCCCAACTAGTTTCCTACGAGCAGTACTTC	CASSSQLVSYEQYF
TRBV25-1	TRBD1	TRBJ1-4	.	TGTGCCAGCAGCCTCAGGGGGCGAGGAAAACTGTTTTTT	CASSLRGRGKLFF
TRBV6-5	.	TRBJ1-5	.	TGTGCCAGCAGTTACGCAGGGAACGAGCAGCCCCAGCATTTT	CASSYAGNEQPQHF
TRBV9	TRBD1	TRBJ2-7	.	TGTGCCAAACAGGGGCCAAAGAGCTCCTACGAGCAGTACTTC	CAKQGPKSSYEQYF
TRBV6-5	TRBD1	TRBJ2-2	.	TGTGCCAGCAGTTACGGACAGGGGGGGAACACCGGGGAGCTGTTTTTT	CASSYGQGGNTGELFF
TRBV5-1	.	TRBJ2-1	.	TGCGCCAGCAGCTTGTATAAGCCCCACAATGAGCAGTTCTTC	CASSLYKPHNEQFF
TRBV5-1	TRBD2	TRBJ2-1	.	TGCGCCAGCAGCTTTCCTAGCGGGAGGCAGTCCAATGAGCAGTTCTTC	CASSFPSGRQSNEQFF
TRBV7-3	TRBD2	TRBJ2-3	.	TGTGCCAGCAGCTTAACTGGCGGGAGTACTGGCACAGATACGCAGTATTTT	CASSLTGGSTGTDTQYF
TRBV11-2	.	TRBJ1-2	.	TGTGCCAGCAGCTTAGACAGGGGAGATACCTATGGCTACACCTTC	CASSLDRGDTYGYTF
TRBV5-4	.	TRBJ1-1	.	TGTGCCAGCAAAGAAGGGTCGAACGTGAACACTGAAGCTTTCTTT	CASKEGSNVNTEAFF
TRBV5-1	.	TRBJ2-1	.	TGTGCCAGCAGCCGATCCTACAATGAGCAGTTCTTC	CASSRSYNEQFF
TRBV27	.	TRBJ2-3	.	TGTGCCAGCAGTGGACGGGGCACAGATACGCAGTATTTT	CASSGRGTDTQYF
TRBV27	.	TRBJ2-7	.	TGTGCCAGCCACACGAATTTCCCCCCCTACGAGCAGTGCTTC	CASHTNFPPYEQCF
TRBV27	.	TRBJ2-7	.	TGTGCCAGCAGTAATATGAACTACCGCGAGCAGTACTTC	CASSNMNYREQYF
TRBV11-2	TRBD2	TRBJ2-3	.	TGTGCCAGCAGTTACCTACTAGCGGCCCGCACAGATACGCAGTATTTT	CASSYLLAARTDTQYF
TRBV4-1	.	TRBJ2-7	once	TGCGCCAGCAGCCCCCAAGCGGCAGACTCCTACGAGCAGTACTTC	CASSPQAADSYEQYF
TRBV9	.	TRBJ2-3	once	TGTGCCAGCAGCGTAGAAGGTTTAGGGGGGAGTAAGAATACGCAGTATTTT	CASSVEGLGGSKNTQYF
TRBV4-2	TRBD2	TRBJ2-2	.	TGTGCCAGCAGCCCAAATTCGGGACTAGCCTCCACCGGGGAGCTGTTTTTT	CASSPNSGLASTGELFF
TRBV7-9	TRBD1	TRBJ1-2	.	TGTGCCAGCAGCCAAGGGACAGTCCTTTACTATGGCTACACCTTC	CASSQGTVLYYGYTF
TRBV12-5	.	TRBJ1-1	.	TGTGCTAGTGCCAGGGAGTTGGACACTGAAGCTTTCTTT	CASARELDTEAFF
TRBV7-9	TRBD1	TRBJ1-5	.	TGTGCCAGCAGCTCGGAGGGGGCTGGAAGCAATCAGCCCCAGCATTTT	CASSSEGAGSNQPQHF
TRBV30	.	TRBJ2-2	.	TGTGCCTCCTCCACCGGGGAGCTGTTTTTT	CASSTGELFF
TRBV27	.	TRBJ1-1	.	TGTGCCAGCAGTTTTTTCCAGGGCGCTGAAGCTTTCTTT	CASSFFQGAEAFF
TRBV7-9	TRBD2	TRBJ2-5	.	TGTGCCAGCACGTTATCCCGTCGAGGGATCGGGGGGGGTCAAGAGACCCAGTACTTC	CASTLSRRGIGGGQETQYF
TRBV7-9	.	TRBJ1-2	few	TGTGCCAGCAGCTTAGCGCAACAGGACCACTATGGCTACACCTTC	CASSLAQQDHYGYTF
TRBV29-1	TRBD2	TRBJ2-5	once	TGCAGCGTTGGGGGGGCCGTTGGCGGGAGGGTAGAGACCCAGTACTTC	CSVGGAVGGRVETQYF
TRBV7-9	.	TRBJ2-3	.	TGTGCCAGCAGCTACGGGGGGCAGAGGACAGATACGCAGTATTTT	CASSYGGQRTDTQYF
TRBV28	.	TRBJ2-5	.	TGTGCCAGCAGTTTTCGGGCGGACCTCCAAGAGACCCAGTACTTC	CASSFRADLQETQYF
TRBV5-1	.	TRBJ2-1	.	TGCGCCAGCAGCTTTTGGGGTTCCAATGAGCAGTTCTTC	CASSFWGSNEQFF
TRBV7-2	.	TRBJ2-2	.	TGTGCCAGCAGCCCCGACAGGAACACCGGGGAGCTGTTTTTT	CASSPDRNTGELFF
TRBV7-9	.	TRBJ1-4	.	TGTGCCAGCAGGGGACCCTTGGATGAAAAACTGTTTTTT	CASRGPLDEKLFF
TRBV5-1	TRBD2	TRBJ2-5	.	TGCGCCAGCAACCCTGGAACTAGCGTGGAGACCCAGTACTTC	CASNPGTSVETQYF
TRBV6-6	.	TRBJ1-2	.	TGTGCCAGCAGACCGTTCAGTCGGAGACAGGCCGGGGGCTACACCTTC	CASRPFSRRQAGGYTF
TRBV6-6	.	TRBJ2-1	.	TGTGCCAGCAGTTACTCGAATGACAGTGAGCAGTTCTTC	CASSYSNDSEQFF
TRBV19	TRBD2	TRBJ2-2	.	TGTGCCAGTAGTACATTCATAGCGGGAGGCTCCGGGGAGCTGTTTTTT	CASSTFIAGGSGELFF
TRBV29-1	TRBD2	TRBJ2-1	.	TGCAGCGTTGGTGCTAGCGGGAGGTTTGAGCAGTTCTTC	CSVGASGRFEQFF
TRBV6-1	.	TRBJ1-1	.	TGTGCCAGCAGTGGCCGGACAGAGAACACTGAAGCTTTCTTT	CASSGRTENTEAFF
TRBV25-1	TRBD1	TRBJ1-2	.	TGTGCCAGCAGTTTTACACTGGGACAGGGTTTGGGTGGCTACACCTTC	CASSFTLGQGLGGYTF
TRBV27	.	TRBJ1-2	.	TGTGCCAGCAGTTTGTCGGCGGATAACTATGGCTACACCTTC	CASSLSADNYGYTF
TRBV5-1	.	TRBJ1-2	.	TGCGCCAGCAGCCTGGACGGTCCTTATGGCTACACCTTC	CASSLDGPYGYTF
TRBV7-9	.	TRBJ2-1	few	TGTGCCAGCAGCGCGAACTCTAACAATGAGCAGTTCTTC	CASSANSNNEQFF
TRBV4-1	.	TRBJ1-1	.	TGCGCCAGCAGCCTCTTCCCTGGAGGGGGGGGCACTGAAGCTTTCTTT	CASSLFPGGGGTEAFF
TRBV7-9	.	TRBJ2-1	.	TGTGCCAGCAGCTTGACCGGGCAGTTCTTC	CASSLTGQFF
TRBV14	.	TRBJ2-5	.	TGTGCCAGCAGCCCGATCGCAGCAGCCGGGAGCACCCAGTACTTC	CASSPIAAAGSTQYF
TRBV5-1	.	TRBJ2-7	once	TGCGCCAGCAGCCTCGCCGGGGGTGTGCGTTCAAGTAAAGTCTACGAGCAGTACTTC	CASSLAGGVRSSKVYEQYF
TRBV2	.	TRBJ2-1	.	TGTGCCAGCAGTTTACATGGACCGGGGGTCTACAATGAGCAGTTCTTC	CASSLHGPGVYNEQFF
TRBV28	.	TRBJ2-3	.	TGTGCCAGCAGCCCAGTTATGATTAGCGGACTACCAGATACGCAGTATTTT	CASSPVMISGLPDTQYF
TRBV5-1	TRBD2	TRBJ2-3	.	TGCGCCAGCAGCCCGGGACTAGCGGGAGGGGGTGCTGGCACAGATACGCAGTATTTT	CASSPGLAGGGAGTDTQYF